This TCR beta chain was found in a study of T cells in Graves' hyperthyroidism and ophthalmopathy. RNA transcripts were the template for amplifying TCR beta CDR3 regions. Using the HTBI primer set, a first-round RT-PCR was run on the TCR CDR3. TCRdb itself ran the multiplex PCR reads through MiXCR, one entry per CDR3 protein. The sample has roughly 570,000 distinct CDR3 sequences, just over 45% seen once; the top ten hold approximately 7.5%. With a duration under 2 months, the hyperthyroidism was newly diagnosed in patients aged 18 to 65. This CDR3 comprises 13 residues. Trimming removed 3 bases at V and 6 bases at J, with 15 bases between. Germline V gives CDR1 DFQATT, CDR2 SNEGSKA (reference sequence). To note about this clonotype: A much bigger clone sits one base away, suggesting this may be a read error.

V usage is TRBV20-1 and J usage is TRBJ2-7, with D perhaps TRBD1 or TRBD2 (5 bases each). Sequencing used peripheral blood or thyroid tissue (not recorded which). The TCR sequence derives from a woman aged 18-30 years with Graves' hyperthyroidism. The CDR3 region has the DNA TGCAGTGCTAGGGTTTTTCAGAGGGGCGAGCAGTACTTC. Translation: CSARVFQRGEQYF.